The source of this T cell receptor (beta chain) is a study of CD8+ T cells in alopecia areata. The overall study: It was oral tofacitinib, at 5 to 10 mg twice daily, that treated patients received.

The CDR3 sequence is 15 residues long. The V end lost 5 bases, the J end lost 5 bases, and 16 bases lay between the germline ends. Germline V gene lookup returns CDR1 LNHDA and CDR2 SQIVND (reference sequence). After isolation, RNA underwent reverse transcription to generate cDNA as the sequencing template. The assay was immunoSEQ multiplex PCR, and TCRdb's table has in-frame clones only and misses some. The sample has about 250,000 clones, 60% seen once. This clone came up a few times. Treatment denoted: oral pan-JAK inhibitor, 5-10 mg twice daily. The sequence was obtained from a human donor with alopecia areata. The chain links TRBV19 to TRBJ2-1; TRBD1 might be the D (6 bases). The material sequenced was CD4+ T cells sorted from blood, taken at week 52, from a patient treated with tofacitinib. CDR3 in DNA: TGTGCCAGTAGTTATAGCCAGGACAGCAACAATGAGCAGTTCTTC. Its translation is CASSYSQDSNNEQFF.